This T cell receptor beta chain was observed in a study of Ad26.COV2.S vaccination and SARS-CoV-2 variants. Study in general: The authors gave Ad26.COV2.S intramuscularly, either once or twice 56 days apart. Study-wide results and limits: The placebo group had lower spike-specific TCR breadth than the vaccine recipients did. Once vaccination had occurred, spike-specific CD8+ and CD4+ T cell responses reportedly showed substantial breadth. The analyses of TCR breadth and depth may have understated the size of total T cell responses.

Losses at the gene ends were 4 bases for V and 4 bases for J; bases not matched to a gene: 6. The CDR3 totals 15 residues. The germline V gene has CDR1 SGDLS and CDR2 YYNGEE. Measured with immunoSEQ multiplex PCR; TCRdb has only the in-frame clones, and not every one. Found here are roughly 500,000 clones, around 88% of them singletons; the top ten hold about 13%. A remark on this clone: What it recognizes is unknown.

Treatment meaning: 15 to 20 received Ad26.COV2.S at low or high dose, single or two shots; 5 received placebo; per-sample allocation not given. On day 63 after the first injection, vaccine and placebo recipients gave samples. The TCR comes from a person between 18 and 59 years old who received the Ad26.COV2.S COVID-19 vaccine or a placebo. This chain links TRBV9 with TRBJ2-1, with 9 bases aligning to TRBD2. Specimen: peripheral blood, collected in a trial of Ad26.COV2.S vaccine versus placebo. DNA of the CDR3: TGTGCCAGCAGCCCCCGACTAGCGGAATACAATGAGCAGTTCTTC. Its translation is CASSPRLAEYNEQFF.